These 6 T cell receptor beta chains originate from one sample sequenced in a study of PD-L1 blockade in urothelial cancer. Regarding time point: pretreatment peripheral blood. Method: immunoSEQ multiplex PCR; TCRdb's copy keeps in-frame clones and lacks some. The sample lists 70,000 or so clones, 85% to 90% seen once, with around 4.8% in the top ten. The source material was PBMCs, sampled around atezolizumab (anti-PD-L1) treatment. Receptors originate from a man between 65 and 85 years old with urothelial cancer.

V is TRBV2 and J is TRBJ2-7; 7 positions match TRBD2. The CDR3 extends over 15 amino acids. Losses at the gene ends were 4 bases for V and 0 bases for J; bases not matched to a gene: 6. From germline, CDR1 is SNHLY and CDR2 FYNNEI. The CDR3 loop reads CASSGEGVNSYEQYF. CDR3 DNA: TGTGCCAGCAGTGGGGAGGGAGTCAACTCCTACGAGCAGTACTTC.

The chain couples TRBV6-4 to TRBJ2-3; 8 bases align to TRBD2. CDR3 size: 15 residues. After removal of 2 bases from V and 1 base from J, the junction contained 2 bases not matched to a gene. The germline CDR1 and CDR2 sequences are MRHNA and SNTAGT. The CDR3 here is CASSDPGRGTDTQYF. The CDR3 DNA follows: TGTGCCAGCAGTGACCCCGGGAGGGGCACAGATACGCAGTATTTT.

The genes are TRBV9 and TRBJ2-1; 9 bases align to TRBD2. With V trimmed by 4 bases and J by 5 bases, 13 bases remained unmatched. Germline V gives CDR1 SGDLS, CDR2 YYNGEE. CDR3 length equals 17 residues. CDR3 nucleotides: TGTGCCAGCAGCCTGCCGACTAGCGGTCTTACCAACAATGAGCAGTTCTTC. It is translated as CASSLPTSGLTNNEQFF. The full variable domain, its missing parts supplied by reference TRBV9 and TRBJ2-1, is DSGVTQTPKHLITATGQRVTLRCSPRSGDLSVYWYQQSLDQGLQFLIQYYNGEERAKGNILERFSAQQFPDLHSELNLSSLELGDSALYFCASSLPTSGLTNNEQFFGPGTRLTVL.

This rearrangement joins TRBV15 to TRBJ2-3, with D possibly being TRBD2 (6 bases). The germline V gene encodes CDR1 LNHNV and CDR2 YYDKDF (reference sequence). The CDR3 consists of 14 residues. With 0 bases removed from V and 4 bases from J, the gap between germline ends came to 8 bases. The CDR3 coding sequence is TGTGCCACCAGCAGAGATAGCGGACCAGATACGCAGTATTTT. Protein sequence: CATSRDSGPDTQYF.

V is TRBV15 and J is TRBJ2-7; D is uncertain. Germline values: CDR1 LNHNV, CDR2 YYDKDF (reference sequence). V lost 0 bases, J lost 3 bases, and 9 bases lay in between. The CDR3 runs to 14 residues. CDR3 DNA sequence: TGTGCCACCAGCAGAGAGACACATAGCTACGAGCAGTACTTC. This translates into CATSRETHSYEQYF.

The chain has TRBV18 and TRBJ2-2, with D unresolved. Germline CDR1 and CDR2: KGHSH and LQKENI. This CDR3 comprises 14 residues. With 3 bases removed from V and 0 bases from J, the gap between germline ends came to 5 bases. The DNA for the CDR3 is TGTGCCAGCTCACCTATCGCGAACACCGGGGAGCTGTTTTTT. It codes for CASSPIANTGELFF. The full variable domain, in which reference TRBV18 and TRBJ2-2 provide the parts outside the CDR3, is NAGVMQNPRHLVRRRGQEARLRCSPMKGHSHVYWYRQLPEEGLKFMVYLQKENIIDESGMPKERFSAEFPKEGPSILRIQQVVRGDSAAYFCASSPIANTGELFFGEGSRLTVL.